One T cell receptor beta chain is described in this entry. Its antigen is currently not known. One base away there is no much larger clone; base qualities are not given. TCR beta CDR3 regions were amplified from RNA transcripts. The TCR CDR3 was subjected to a first round of RT-PCR using the HTBI primer set and the Qiagen OneStep RT-PCR kit. A second multiplex PCR round built the libraries, followed by size selection and purification. Paired-end sequencing of the libraries was performed with 100 bp reads on an Illumina HiSeq2000. As for the authors' bioinformatics: SOAPnuke was used to process the raw data, with reads discarded if the reads contained adapters or uncalled bases, had a mean Phred below 15, or lacked an exact constant-primer or identifier match. High-quality paired reads were merged with COPE v1.2.5, and unique nucleotide sequences were defined as clonotypes. MiTCR v1.1 was used to align the clonotypes against IMGT TRBV, TRBD and TRBJ reference segments. The analysis was restricted to V-J combinations with a frequency above 0.0001, which together covered 99.2% of the repertoires. A TCS score was defined as the ratio of F50 (clonal expansion) to E x V (chaos), with BLOSUM62-based TCRdist applied between CDR3 peptides within each V-J. Welch's t-statistics and random forest reduced around 510 V-J features to some 14, which were used in a naive Bayes classifier (R e1071). TCRdb reprocessing: public reads trimmed at Q25 with fastp, clones called with MiXCR, in-frame beta chains kept. Each record represents a unique CDR3 protein, reported with the most common genes and DNA among its rows. The V and J calls here are based on TCRdb, not the publication. A total of 35,000 to 40,000 distinct CDR3 sequences appear in this sample, around half of them only once. Together, the top ten hold about 6% of the sample.

The hyperthyroidism patients were between 18 and 65 years old and newly diagnosed, with a disease duration of less than 2 months. The study excluded patients with uncontrolled infections, other autoimmune diseases, pregnancy or lactation. Diagnoses relied on clinical symptoms, serum thyroxine and TRAb, thyroid ultrasound and orbital computed tomography. Blood from progressor patients was collected at the time of first diagnosis with hyperthyroidism, before any ophthalmopathy symptoms had appeared. PBMCs were isolated from 10 ml of fresh peripheral blood by Ficoll-Paque density gradient centrifugation. Patients classed as progressors first received a Graves' hyperthyroidism diagnosis and then went on to develop ophthalmopathy during follow-up. Trizol reagent was used to extract total RNA, and RNA quality was then checked on an Agilent 2100 Bioanalyzer. The data are from a study of T cells in Graves' hyperthyroidism and ophthalmopathy (dated by TCRdb to the late 2010s). In the study overall: Peripheral blood was collected at initial diagnosis, before any treatment. For training and testing, the approximately 97 patients in the discovery cohort were randomly divided in a 7:3 ratio. An independent validation cohort of under 20 hyperthyroidism patients and 17 patients who later progressed to ophthalmopathy tested prospective prediction of ophthalmopathy. To identify TCR V-J signatures that set the groups apart, the researchers used a discovery cohort of 95 to 100 patients, made up of around 42 with Graves' ophthalmopathy and some 60 with stable Graves' hyperthyroidism. Following sampling, methimazole starting at 30 mg daily was given to hyperthyroidism patients, and high-dose intravenous methylprednisolone was given to ophthalmopathy patients. The paper reports TCR Vbeta CDR3 sequencing of 130 to 150 peripheral blood samples: 40 to 45 ophthalmopathy, about 75 hyperthyroidism and around 17 progressor patients. The study also compared thyroid tissue and blood T-cell repertoires from 5 to 7 Graves' hyperthyroidism patients.

Here is what the overall study found, with its caveats: Sample size was not statistically predetermined, and blinding of investigators to group allocation was not performed. Blood samples also contained most of the expanded thyroid clonotypes (frequency above 0.001), which suggests that blood repertoires may reflect thyroid immune responses. During validation, the model predicted progression to ophthalmopathy a median of approximately six months ahead of onset, with approximately 71% sensitivity and more than 72% specificity. A 13 V-J signature model separated ophthalmopathy from stable hyperthyroidism, with approximately 87% sensitivity and 81.08% specificity in cross-validation and 80%/75% in testing.

The TCR comes from a woman aged 50 to 65 with Graves' hyperthyroidism that later progressed to Graves' ophthalmopathy. The material sequenced was blood.

The nucleotide sequence is given as TGTGCCAGCAGCCTGACAGGGTTCTATGGCTACACCTTC. Translated, it reads CASSLTGFYGYTF. The sequence joins TRBV14 to TRBJ1-2; the junction holds 7 bases that match TRBD1. V is cut back by 4 bases and J by 4 bases, with 3 bases in the junction unmatched. The cysteine opens and the phenylalanine closes a CDR3 of 13 amino acids. Of the read, only the CDR3 DNA is kept; its 39 bases are in frame from base 1. The germline V gene yields SGHDN for CDR1 and FVKESK for CDR2. Supplemented by the reference TRBV14 and TRBJ1-2 proteins around the CDR3, the complete variable domain is EAGVTQFPSHSVIEKGQTVTLRCDPISGHDNLYWYRRVMGKEIKFLLHFVKESKQDESGMPNNRFLAERTGGTYSTLKVQPAELEDSGVYFCASSLTGFYGYTFGSGTRLTVV.